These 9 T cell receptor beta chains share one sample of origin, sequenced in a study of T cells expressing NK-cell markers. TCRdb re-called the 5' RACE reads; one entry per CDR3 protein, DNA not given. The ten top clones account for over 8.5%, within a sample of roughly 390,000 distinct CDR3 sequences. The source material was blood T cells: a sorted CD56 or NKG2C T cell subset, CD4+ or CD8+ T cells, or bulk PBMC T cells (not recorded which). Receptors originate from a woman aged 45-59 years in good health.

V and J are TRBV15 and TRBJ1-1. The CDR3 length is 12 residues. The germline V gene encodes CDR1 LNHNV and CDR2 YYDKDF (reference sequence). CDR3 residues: CATASENTEAFF.

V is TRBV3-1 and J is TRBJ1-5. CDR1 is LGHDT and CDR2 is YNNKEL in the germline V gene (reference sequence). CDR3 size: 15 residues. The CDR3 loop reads CASSQDLEGSQPQHF.

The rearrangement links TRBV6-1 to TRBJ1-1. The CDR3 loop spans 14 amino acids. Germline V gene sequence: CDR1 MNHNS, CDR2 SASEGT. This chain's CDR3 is CASRLAGRNTEAFF.

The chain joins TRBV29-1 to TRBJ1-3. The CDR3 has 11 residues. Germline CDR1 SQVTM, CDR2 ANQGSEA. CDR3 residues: CSGVLGNTIYF.

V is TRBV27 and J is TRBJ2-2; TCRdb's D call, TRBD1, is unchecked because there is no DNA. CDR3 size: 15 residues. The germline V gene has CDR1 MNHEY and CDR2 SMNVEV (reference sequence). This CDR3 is CASRGGQGNTGELFF.

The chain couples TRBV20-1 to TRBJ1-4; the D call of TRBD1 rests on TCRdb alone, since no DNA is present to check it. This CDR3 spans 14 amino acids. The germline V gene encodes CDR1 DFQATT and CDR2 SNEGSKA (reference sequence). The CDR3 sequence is CSAEEQGALGKLFF.

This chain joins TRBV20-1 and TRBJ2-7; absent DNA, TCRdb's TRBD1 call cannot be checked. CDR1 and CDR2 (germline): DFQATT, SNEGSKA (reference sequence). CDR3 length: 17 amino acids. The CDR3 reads CSARDHPNYGGTYEQYF.

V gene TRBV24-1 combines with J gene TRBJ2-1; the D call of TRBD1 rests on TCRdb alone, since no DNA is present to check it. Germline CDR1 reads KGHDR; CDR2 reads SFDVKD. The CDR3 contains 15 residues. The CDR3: CATSEPGQGKNEQFF.

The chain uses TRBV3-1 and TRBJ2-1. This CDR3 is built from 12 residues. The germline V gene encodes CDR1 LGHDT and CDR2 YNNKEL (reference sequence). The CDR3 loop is CASSHLGNEQFF.